One sample yielded the 21 T cell receptor beta chains listed below, sequenced in a study of T cell changes during pregnancy in multiple sclerosis. Produced via immunoSEQ multiplex PCR; TCRdb's table is partial and in-frame only. The repertoire holds roughly 43,000 clones, with 90% to 95% as singletons. The starting material was CD4+ T cells from peripheral blood mononuclear cells, obtained in the third trimester of pregnancy. Receptor source: a female donor with multiple sclerosis, enrolled in a pregnancy study.

The V and J genes are TRBV18 and TRBJ2-1; 9 bases map to TRBD2. Trimming took 6 bases from V and 8 from J; bases not matched to a gene: 11. The CDR3 is 15 amino acids. The germline CDR1 and CDR2 sequences are KGHSH and LQKENI. The CDR3 DNA is TGTGCCAGCTCGCTGACTAGCGGTACCGGCGATGAGCAGTTCTTC. It codes for CASSLTSGTGDEQFF.

The rearrangement uses TRBV6-6 and TRBJ2-1; 13 nucleotides agree with TRBD2. The germline V gene encodes CDR1 MNHNY and CDR2 SVGAGI (reference sequence). This CDR3 has 15 residues. Unmatched junction bases numbered 7, after V lost 5 bases and J lost 9 bases. The CDR3 is CASSTGLAGFSEQFF. CDR3 coding DNA: TGTGCCAGCAGTACGGGACTAGCGGGATTCAGTGAGCAGTTCTTC.

The chain joins TRBV5-4 to TRBJ2-7; 15 positions match TRBD2. The length of the CDR3 is 16 residues. Germline lookup yields CDR1 SGHNT and CDR2 YYREEE (reference sequence). The J segment lost 0 bases and the V segment lost 4 bases, leaving 2 bases of the junction unmatched. CDR3 sequence reads: CASSGTSGGSSYEQYF. The CDR3 bases are TGTGCCAGCAGCGGGACTAGCGGGGGGAGCTCCTACGAGCAGTACTTC.

Written as DNA, the CDR3 is TGCGCCAGCATCCTAGTGGCGGGAGGGCCGGGTGAGCAGTTCTTC. Its protein product is CASILVAGGPGEQFF. V usage is TRBV5-1 and J usage is TRBJ2-1, with 9 bases identical to TRBD2. Germline CDR1 and CDR2: SGHRS and YFSETQ. This CDR3 contains 15 residues. Trimming cost V 6 bases and J 9 bases; bases outside gene matches: 13.

J is TRBJ2-1 and V is TRBV5-1; tentatively, D is TRBD2 (6 bases). With 3 bases removed from V and 7 bases from J, the gap between germline ends came to 11 bases. This CDR3 spans 13 amino acids. Germline loops: CDR1 SGHRS, CDR2 YFSETQ. CDR3 nucleotide sequence: TGCGCCAGCAGCTGGAGGGTGGGGAATGAGCAGTTCTTC. Translation gives CASSWRVGNEQFF.

V is TRBV20-1 and J is TRBJ2-5; D not resolved. V was pared by 3 bases and J by 10 bases, with 12 bases between. Germline CDR1 DFQATT, CDR2 SNEGSKA (reference sequence). This CDR3 contains 11 residues. CDR3 region: CSASRGVVQYF. Here the CDR3 DNA reads TGCAGTGCTAGCCGAGGCGTTGTCCAGTACTTC.

The rearrangement joins TRBV19 to TRBJ2-1, with TRBD2 matching 10 bases. Germline assignment: CDR1 LNHDA and CDR2 SQIVND (reference sequence). The CDR3 has 17 amino acids. Trimming cost V 0 bases and J 3 bases; bases outside gene matches: 5. CDR3 sequence (DNA): TGTGCCAGTAGTATAGATAGGCTAGCGGGAGACTACAATGAGCAGTTCTTC. This encodes CASSIDRLAGDYNEQFF.

Only one count was recorded for this clone. Written as DNA, the CDR3 is TGTGCCACCTGCTCCTATAATTCACCCCTCCACTTT. This encodes CATCSYNSPLHF. This rearrangement joins TRBV19 to TRBJ1-6; D call uncertain. Between the trimmed V and J ends, which lost 10 bases and 0 bases, there was a span of 4 bases. The CDR3 totals 12 residues. The V gene's germline CDR1 is LNHDA and CDR2 SQIVND (reference sequence).

The rearrangement joins TRBV13 to TRBJ2-3; 8 nucleotides match TRBD1. The length of the CDR3 is 19 residues. Trimming at V came to 3 bases and at J to 0 bases, leaving 14 bases not matched to a gene. From germline, CDR1 is PRHDT and CDR2 FYEKMQ (reference sequence). For the CDR3, the DNA is TGTGCCAGCAGCTTGACAGGGGTTTTTAACACTACCAGCACAGATACGCAGTATTTT. It is translated as CASSLTGVFNTTSTDTQYF.

The gene calls are TRBV19 and TRBJ1-5; D not certain. This CDR3 contains 12 residues. Per the germline V gene, CDR1 is LNHDA and CDR2 is SQIVND (reference sequence). Trimming removed 0 bases from V and 9 bases from J, with 6 bases in between. CDR3 sequence (DNA): TGTGCCAGTAGTATAGAAGAGCGGCCCCAGCATTTT. It specifies CASSIEERPQHF.

In this sample, this clone turned up a few times. The rearrangement uses TRBV10-3 and TRBJ1-3, with D perhaps TRBD1 (6 bases). V lost 7 bases, J lost 0 bases, and 10 bases lay in between. The CDR3 covers 14 residues. Germline CDR1 ENHRY, CDR2 SYGVKD. CDR3 nucleotides: TGTGCCATCAATGACAGGAACTCTGGAAACACCATATATTTT. This encodes CAINDRNSGNTIYF.

This CDR3 is CASNRRDRTSNTEAFF. The CDR3 region has the DNA TGTGCCAGTAATAGGAGGGACAGGACATCGAACACTGAAGCTTTCTTT. The V and J genes are TRBV19 and TRBJ1-1, with 8 bases matching TRBD1. V dropped 7 bases and J dropped 1; count of bases not matched to a gene: 11. The CDR3 is 16 amino acids. Germline CDR1 reads LNHDA; CDR2 reads SQIVND (reference sequence).

The V call is TRBV2, the J call TRBJ2-7, with 7 bases lining up with TRBD1. CDR3 length: 13 amino acids. Germline V gene sequence: CDR1 SNHLY, CDR2 FYNNEI. V lost 6 bases and J lost 1; bases outside the gene matches: 3. The CDR3 DNA reads TGTGCCAGCAGAGGGACAGTTTCCTACGAGCAGTACTTC. This encodes CASRGTVSYEQYF.

This clone was observed once. The CDR3 is CASTKGETQYF. The DNA of the CDR3 is TGTGCCAGTACCAAGGGGGAGACCCAGTACTTC. The chain is built from TRBV19 and TRBJ2-5; D perhaps matches TRBD1 (5 bases). Trimming took off 7 bases at V and 5 bases at J, with 8 bases between the two ends. The CDR3 runs to 11 residues. Looked up from germline, CDR1 is LNHDA and CDR2 is SQIVND (reference sequence).

This chain links TRBV6-1 with TRBJ1-2; possible D gene TRBD1, 5 bases. Germline-derived CDR1 and CDR2 are MNHNS and SASEGT. The CDR3 runs to 13 residues. V was trimmed by 4 bases and J by 2 bases, leaving 8 bases between them. CDR3 in amino acids: CASSVDRNYGYTF. In nucleotides, the CDR3 is TGTGCCAGCAGTGTCGACAGAAACTATGGCTACACCTTC.

This clone was observed a single time. The chain links TRBV4-1 to TRBJ2-3; perhaps TRBD1 as D (6 bases). The CDR3 length is 16 residues. Germline V CDR1 and CDR2: MGHRA, YSYEKL. The V end lost 3 bases, the J end lost 8 bases, and 21 bases lay between the germline ends. CDR3 loop: CASSQTWGRGLSTQYF. Here the CDR3 DNA reads TGCGCCAGCAGCCAGACCTGGGGCAGGGGCCTTTCTACGCAGTATTTT.

V and J are TRBV19 and TRBJ2-7; D unresolved. The germline CDR1 and CDR2 sequences are LNHDA and SQIVND (reference sequence). Trimming took off 2 bases at V and 4 bases at J, with 6 bases between the two ends. The CDR3 is 12 residues long. CDR3 nucleotides: TGTGCCAGTAGTATAAGGAGTTACGAGCAGTACTTC. Encoded protein: CASSIRSYEQYF.

V is TRBV7-9 and J is TRBJ1-4, with 7 bases fitting TRBD1. Trimming at V came to 4 bases and at J to 8 bases, leaving 10 bases not matched to a gene. This CDR3 is 15 amino acids long. Per germline, CDR1 SEHNR and CDR2 FQNEAQ (reference sequence). Here the CDR3 DNA reads TGTGCCAGCAGCTATTCATCAGGGGGAGAGGAAAAACTGTTTTTT. This gives the protein CASSYSSGGEEKLFF.

The genes are TRBV10-1 and TRBJ2-7, with 10 nucleotides matching TRBD2. Germline CDR1 and CDR2: WNHNN and SYGVQD (reference sequence). Trimming cost V 0 bases and J 7 bases; bases outside gene matches: 9. The CDR3 covers 16 residues. The CDR3 nucleotides read TGCGCCAGCAGTGAGTCAGGGCTAGCGGGAGTAAGGGAGCAGTACTTC. Translation gives CASSESGLAGVREQYF.

The CDR3 sequence is CASSRPRTVVDGYTF. As DNA, the CDR3 is TGTGCCAGCAGTAGACCTAGGACAGTTGTGGATGGCTACACCTTC. The chain recombines TRBV6-1 with TRBJ1-2, with a possible D match to TRBD1 (6 bases). This CDR3 comprises 15 residues. Trimming pared 5 bases from V and 6 bases from J, leaving 19 bases between. Germline V gives CDR1 MNHNS, CDR2 SASEGT.

The rearrangement uses TRBV7-2 and TRBJ2-4; D not resolved. The V end lost 2 bases, the J end lost 6 bases, and 14 bases lay between the germline ends. Germline V gene sequence: CDR1 SGHTA, CDR2 FQGNSA. This CDR3 has 15 amino acids. The DNA of the CDR3 is TGTGCCAGCAGCTTAAGTTTGGGCGCCGCAAACATTCAGTACTTC. It specifies CASSLSLGAANIQYF.